Reported below is one T cell receptor beta chain. In the authors' workflow: Counts of nucleated cells, estimated from reference gene primer amplification, were obtained. Libraries were prepared by immunoSEQ multiplex PCR; TCRdb keeps only in-frame clonotypes and omits some of them. From that table come the V and J calls and clone size; the DNA was used to work out D and trimming. The repertoire has under 300,000 clones, about 86% of them found once; the top ten carry 3% to 4%. CDR3 length: 15 residues. Germline assignment: CDR1 SQVTM and CDR2 ANQGSEA. Losses at the gene ends were 6 bases for V and 6 bases for J; bases not matched to a gene: 16. Across over 20 US areas, participants ranged in age from 18 to 89 years. Participant-reported clinical history was the basis for cohort assignment. The data were obtained in a study of blood T cell repertoires in COVID-19.

Sequencing was carried out using PBMCs or T cells enriched from blood (not recorded which). This sequence joins TRBV29-1 and TRBJ2-5; 7 bases agree with TRBD1. The receptor was derived from a woman between 40 and 55 years old with acute COVID-19. CDR3 amino acids: CSVGPEEGAQQTQYF. The CDR3 bases are TGCAGCGTCGGCCCTGAAGAGGGGGCGCAACAGACCCAGTACTTC.